These T cell receptor beta chains were read from a single sample in a study of T cells in Graves' hyperthyroidism and ophthalmopathy. A single record per CDR3 protein comes from TCRdb applying MiXCR to the multiplex PCR reads. Counted here are about 600,000 distinct CDR3 sequences, approximately 14% occurring once; the ten biggest clones make up around 13%. The sequenced sample consisted of blood. The receptors were sampled from a woman in her forties or fifties with Graves' ophthalmopathy. The CDR3 runs from the conserved cysteine through the conserved F or W.

v_call cdr3_aa
TRBV6-1 CASSTGQGVDQPQHF
TRBV5-1 CASSRSLGYEQYF
TRBV5-6 CASSLVGGSTYEQYF
TRBV27 CASGRSWDTNYGYTF
TRBV7-9 CASSPSGAGSGNTIYF
TRBV7-8 CASSSPGQGHTEAFF
TRBV7-9 CASSSRDRVEKLFF
TRBV28 CASSPTSGGGYEQFF
TRBV27 CASRSLQGMGVVGNTEAFF
TRBV19 CASRVLRDNPFSGANVLTF
TRBV18 CASSRRITGGIAEAFF
TRBV10-3 CANREAGDTGELFF
TRBV10-3 CAISESTGGALNSPLHF
TRBV30 CAWSVLGQDHF
TRBV5-8 CASSGGPNEAFF
TRBV9 CASSAPAGGTEQYF
TRBV2 CASSTRDPGIMNTEAFF
TRBV10-3 CAIREGTGGNSPLHF
TRBV7-9 CASSLVGGPSYNEQFF
TRBV15 CATSSSGLSGANVLTF
TRBV3-1 CASRAGEETQYF
TRBV20-1 CSANRGNASPLHF
TRBV5-1 CASSLGGGGEKLFF
TRBV30 CAWSVLGQGRPQHF
TRBV28 CASSLFQREGPHTGELFF
TRBV18 CASSPLVDPSYEQYF
TRBV12-3/TRBV12-4 CASSGQGAQVGELFF
TRBV11-3 CASSPSAGTHYGYTF
TRBV20-1 CRVQNLDRNTEAFF
TRBV10-3 CAIKPGGSEQFF
TRBV7-2 CASSLAFGISYERYF
TRBV7-3 CASSLKQDPGDTQYF
TRBV19 CASSIARASNQPQHF
TRBV6-2/TRBV6-3 CASSSRNTDTQYF
TRBV12-3/TRBV12-4 CASTQLEIADTQYF
TRBV12-3/TRBV12-4 CASSTGVRHEQYF
TRBV7-9 CASSLTEVAKNIQCF
TRBV30 CAWTPGIRANEKLFF
TRBV29-1 CSAADSGAKNIQYF
TRBV5-1 CASTVFSGTGELFF
TRBV2 CASLRGVNNSPLHF
TRBV4-1 CASSQLAGGRNEQYF
TRBV4-3 CASSGTSWGHNEQFF
TRBV27 CASSLRSASGRAHEQYF
TRBV7-2 CASRNTDAQYF
TRBV6-2/TRBV6-3 CASRDLTGTNEQFF
TRBV3-1 CASSQTDLGEQFF
TRBV20-1 CSAIANTGELFF
TRBV6-1 CASSQGQVGQPQHF
TRBV6-1 CASSEQTSGSGGEQFF
TRBV4-2 CASSQDDRVSGELFF
TRBV12-3/TRBV12-4 CASSTQTGSGNTIYF
TRBV6-1 CASSALSGTGVGDTQYF
TRBV18 CASSPLPPGGPPDTQYF
TRBV11-1 CASSAQLAAFYNEQFF
TRBV20-1 CSARERVPKLAGRMANTGELFF
TRBV28 CASIKRGRPATYEQYF
TRBV24-1 CAIGTAEGPRYF